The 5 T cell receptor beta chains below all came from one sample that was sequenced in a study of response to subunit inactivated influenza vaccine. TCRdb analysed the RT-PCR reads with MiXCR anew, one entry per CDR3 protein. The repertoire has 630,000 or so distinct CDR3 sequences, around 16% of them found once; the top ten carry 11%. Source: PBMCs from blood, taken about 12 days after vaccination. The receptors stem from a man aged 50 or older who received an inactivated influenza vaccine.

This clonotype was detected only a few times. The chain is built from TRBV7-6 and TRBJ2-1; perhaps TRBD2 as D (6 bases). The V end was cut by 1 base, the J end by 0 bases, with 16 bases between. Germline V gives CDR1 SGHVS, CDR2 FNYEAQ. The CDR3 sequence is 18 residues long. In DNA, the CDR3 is TGTGCCAGCAGCTTAGTGGCTAGGCGGGGCCTCTCCTACAATGAGCAGTTCTTC. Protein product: CASSLVARRGLSYNEQFF.

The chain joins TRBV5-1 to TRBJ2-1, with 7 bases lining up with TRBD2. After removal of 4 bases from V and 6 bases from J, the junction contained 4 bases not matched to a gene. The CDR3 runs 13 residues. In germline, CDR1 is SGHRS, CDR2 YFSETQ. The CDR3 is CASSPGLGNEQFF. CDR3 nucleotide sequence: TGCGCCAGCAGCCCCGGACTAGGCAATGAGCAGTTCTTC.

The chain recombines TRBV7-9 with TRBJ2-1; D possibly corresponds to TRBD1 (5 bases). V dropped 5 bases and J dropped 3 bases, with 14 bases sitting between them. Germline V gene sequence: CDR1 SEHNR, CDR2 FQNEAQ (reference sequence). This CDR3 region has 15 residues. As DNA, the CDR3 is TGTGCCAGCAGCCCAGGACAAGCCTTCTACAATGAGCAGTTCTTC. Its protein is CASSPGQAFYNEQFF.

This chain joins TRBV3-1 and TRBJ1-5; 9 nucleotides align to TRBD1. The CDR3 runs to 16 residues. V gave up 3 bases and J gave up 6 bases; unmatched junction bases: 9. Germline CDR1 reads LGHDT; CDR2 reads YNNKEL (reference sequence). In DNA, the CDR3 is TGTGCCAGCAGCCAGGGCCCGGACAGGGGCCGTCAGCCCCAGCATTTT. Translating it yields CASSQGPDRGRQPQHF. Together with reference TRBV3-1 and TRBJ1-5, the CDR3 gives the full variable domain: DTAVSQTPKYLVTQMGNDKSIKCEQNLGHDTMYWYKQDSKKFLKIMFSYNNKELIINETVPNRFSPKSPDKAHLNLHINSLELGDSAVYFCASSQGPDRGRQPQHFGDGTRLSIL.

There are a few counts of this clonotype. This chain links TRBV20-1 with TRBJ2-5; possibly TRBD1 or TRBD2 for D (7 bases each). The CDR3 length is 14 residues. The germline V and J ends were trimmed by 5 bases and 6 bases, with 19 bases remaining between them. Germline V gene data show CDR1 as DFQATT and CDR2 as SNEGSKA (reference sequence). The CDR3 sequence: CSAAAGGGLKTQYF. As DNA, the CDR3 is TGCAGTGCTGCCGCAGGGGGGGGCCTGAAGACCCAGTACTTC.